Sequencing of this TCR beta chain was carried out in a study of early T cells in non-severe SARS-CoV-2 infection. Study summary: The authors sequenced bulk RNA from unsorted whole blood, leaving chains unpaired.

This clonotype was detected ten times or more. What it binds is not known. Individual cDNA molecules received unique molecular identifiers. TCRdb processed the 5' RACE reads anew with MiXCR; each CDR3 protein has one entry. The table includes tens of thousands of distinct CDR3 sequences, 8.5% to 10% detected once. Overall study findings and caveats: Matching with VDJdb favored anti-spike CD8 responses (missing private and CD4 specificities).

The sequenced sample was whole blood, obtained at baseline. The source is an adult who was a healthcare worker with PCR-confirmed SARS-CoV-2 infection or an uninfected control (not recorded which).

CDR3 bases: TGTGCCAGCAGTCCCAGGGGAGGTAACTATGGCTACACCTTC. Translated: CASSPRGGNYGYTF. V and J are TRBV27 and TRBJ1-2; TRBD1 is a possible D gene (6 bases). The CDR3 has 14 amino acids. Trimming stripped 5 bases from V and 1 base from J, with 11 bases between. Germline V gene lookup returns CDR1 MNHEY and CDR2 SMNVEV (reference sequence).